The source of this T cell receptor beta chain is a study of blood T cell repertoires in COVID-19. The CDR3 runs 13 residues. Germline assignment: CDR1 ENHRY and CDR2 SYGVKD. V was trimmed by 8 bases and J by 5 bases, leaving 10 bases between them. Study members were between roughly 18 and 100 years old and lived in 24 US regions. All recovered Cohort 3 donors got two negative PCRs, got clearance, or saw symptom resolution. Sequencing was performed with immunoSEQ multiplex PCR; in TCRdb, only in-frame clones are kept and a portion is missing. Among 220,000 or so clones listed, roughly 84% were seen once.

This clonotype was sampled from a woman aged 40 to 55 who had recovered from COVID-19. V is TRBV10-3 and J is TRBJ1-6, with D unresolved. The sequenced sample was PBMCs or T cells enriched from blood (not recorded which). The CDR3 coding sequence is TGTGCCATCCGCCAGAATAATAATTCACCCCTCCACTTT. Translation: CAIRQNNNSPLHF.